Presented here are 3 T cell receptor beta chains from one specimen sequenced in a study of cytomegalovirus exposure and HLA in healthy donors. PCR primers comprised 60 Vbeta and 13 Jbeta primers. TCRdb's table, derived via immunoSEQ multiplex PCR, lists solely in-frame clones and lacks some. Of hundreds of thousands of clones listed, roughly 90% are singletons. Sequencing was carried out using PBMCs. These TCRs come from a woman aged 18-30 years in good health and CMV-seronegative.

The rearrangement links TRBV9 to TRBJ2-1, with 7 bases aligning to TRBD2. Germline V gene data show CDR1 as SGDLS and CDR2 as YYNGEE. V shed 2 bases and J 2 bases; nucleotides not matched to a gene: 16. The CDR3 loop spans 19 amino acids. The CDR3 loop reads CASSVEGGASGAPYNEQFF. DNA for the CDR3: TGTGCCAGCAGCGTGGAAGGAGGGGCGAGCGGGGCCCCCTACAATGAGCAGTTCTTC.

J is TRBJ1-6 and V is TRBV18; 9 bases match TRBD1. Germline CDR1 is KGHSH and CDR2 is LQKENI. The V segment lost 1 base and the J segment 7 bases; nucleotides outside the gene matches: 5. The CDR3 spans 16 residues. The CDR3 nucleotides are TGTGCCAGCTCACCACGGGACAGGGTATTAAATTCACCCCTCCACTTT. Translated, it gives CASSPRDRVLNSPLHF.

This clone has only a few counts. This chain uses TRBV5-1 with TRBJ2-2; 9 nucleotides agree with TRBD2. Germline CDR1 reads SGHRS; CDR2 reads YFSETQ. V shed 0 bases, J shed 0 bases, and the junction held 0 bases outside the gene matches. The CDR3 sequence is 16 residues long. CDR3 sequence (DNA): TGCGCCAGCAGCTTGGGACTAGCGGCGAACACCGGGGAGCTGTTTTTT. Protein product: CASSLGLAANTGELFF.